The present T cell receptor beta chain was sequenced within a study of CD8 T cells in Susac syndrome. Looking at the study overall: Among sequenced Susac syndrome patients, 5 or 6 had active disease and about eight were in remission. Patients with Susac syndrome were therapy-naive, on corticosteroids, or on intravenous immunoglobulin alone at the time that blood was drawn.

The authors carried out high-throughput sequencing of TCR beta. They applied it to CD8+ and CD4+ T cells obtained from blood. Reverse transcription used about 0.45 to 1 ug RNA and random hexamers. TCRdb re-called the immunoSEQ multiplex PCR reads through MiXCR, storing one row per CDR3 protein. The sample carries around 81,000 distinct CDR3 sequences, nearly 95% recorded once. V lost 3 bases to trimming and J lost 7 bases; unmatched junction nucleotides: 11. CDR1 is DFQATT and CDR2 is SNEGSKA in the germline V gene (reference sequence). This CDR3 has 14 amino acids. Sequencing used CD8+ T cells from PBMCs. The chain couples TRBV20-1 to TRBJ2-7; 8 bases agree with TRBD2. The TCR was taken from a human donor with Susac syndrome. The CDR3 region has the DNA TGCAGTGCTAGCGGGGGGGCAGTTTTGTGGGAGCAGTACTTC. Translated, it gives CSASGGAVLWEQYF.